The 18 T cell receptor beta chains listed next were all sequenced from one sample in a study of blood T cell repertoires in COVID-19. The repertoire was sequenced with immunoSEQ multiplex PCR; TCRdb's copy has only in-frame clones and lacks some. The table shows roughly 220,000 clones, with around 84% occurring only once. Sequencing used peripheral blood. The source of these receptors is a man aged 50 to 60 who had recovered from COVID-19.

V gene TRBV5-4 combines with J gene TRBJ2-1; 16 bases match TRBD2. Germline V gene lookup returns CDR1 SGHNT and CDR2 YYREEE (reference sequence). J lost 7 bases, V lost 4 bases, and 8 bases had no gene match. This CDR3 spans 17 amino acids. The CDR3 sequence: CASSEGLAGGFSNEQFF. The DNA of the CDR3 is TGTGCCAGCAGCGAGGGACTAGCGGGAGGGTTCTCGAATGAGCAGTTCTTC.

The chain uses TRBV6-5 and TRBJ1-2, with a possible D match to TRBD1 (6 bases). CDR1 and CDR2 from the germline V gene are MNHEY and SVGAGI. The CDR3 length is 15 residues. V was clipped by 1 base and J by 4 bases, with 13 bases between them. CDR3 sequence reads: CASSYFSTGGYGYTF. The CDR3 region has the DNA TGTGCCAGCAGTTACTTCTCGACAGGCGGCTATGGCTACACCTTC.

The chain has TRBV27 and TRBJ2-7; D gene ambiguous. There are 15 residues in the CDR3. Germline V gene sequence: CDR1 MNHEY, CDR2 SMNVEV (reference sequence). Trimming cost V 3 bases and J 0 bases, with 12 bases left between them. CDR3 sequence (DNA): TGTGCCAGCAGTTTGGGCAGAAGACCCTCCTACGAGCAGTACTTC. As protein: CASSLGRRPSYEQYF.

The rearrangement links TRBV19 to TRBJ2-3; D not certain. The germline V gene has CDR1 LNHDA and CDR2 SQIVND (reference sequence). The CDR3 runs 13 residues. Trimming took off 3 bases at V and 6 bases at J, with 10 bases between the two ends. The CDR3 protein is CASSIDFPDTQYF. The CDR3 DNA sequence: TGTGCCAGTAGTATTGACTTCCCGGATACGCAGTATTTT.

The chain uses TRBV30 and TRBJ2-7; D may be TRBD2 (6 bases). The CDR3 has 13 amino acids. CDR1 is GTSNPN, CDR2 SVGIG, per germline (reference sequence). V was clipped by 3 bases and J by 7 bases, with 16 bases between them. DNA of the CDR3: TGTGCCTGGAGACCCGGAGGGCCTGGGGAGCAGTACTTC. Encoded protein: CAWRPGGPGEQYF.

This clone was recorded once. The chain couples TRBV7-9 to TRBJ2-7; TRBD1 aligns across 10 bases. The length of the CDR3 is 16 residues. V trimming: 5 bases; J trimming: 5 bases; junction bases outside the gene matches: 12. Germline CDR1 SEHNR, CDR2 FQNEAQ (reference sequence). For the CDR3, the DNA is TGTGCCAGCAGCAAGAGACAGGGGGCGGCGTGGAACGAGCAGTACTTC. Protein: CASSKRQGAAWNEQYF. Full variable domain (missing parts from reference TRBV7-9 and TRBJ2-7): DTGVSQNPRHKITKRGQNVTFRCDPISEHNRLYWYRQTLGQGPEFLTYFQNEAQLEKSRLLSDRFSAERPKGSFSTLEIQRTEQGDSAMYLCASSKRQGAAWNEQYFGPGTRLTVT.

The chain joins TRBV28 to TRBJ2-7; D perhaps matches TRBD1 (5 bases). Trimming removed 7 bases from V and 2 bases from J, with 15 bases in between. The CDR3 is 14 residues long. The germline gives CDR1 MDHEN, CDR2 SYDVKM. CDR3 loop: CASIPSGRAYEQYF. DNA for the CDR3: TGTGCCAGCATTCCATCAGGCAGGGCCTACGAGCAGTACTTC.

V and J are TRBV27 and TRBJ2-3; 9 bases map to TRBD2. The V gene's germline CDR1 is MNHEY and CDR2 SMNVEV (reference sequence). The V gene end was trimmed by 5 bases and the J gene end by 2 bases; junction bases not matched to a gene: 5. The CDR3 contains 15 residues. Here the CDR3 DNA reads TGTGCCAGCAGTCCGCGGGAGGGCCTCACAGATACGCAGTATTTT. Protein: CASSPREGLTDTQYF.

This sequence joins TRBV11-2 and TRBJ1-1; D gene unclear. Germline CDR1 and CDR2: SGHAT and FQNNGV. Trimming shortened V by 5 bases and J by 1 base, and 14 bases separated the two germline ends. This CDR3 comprises 15 residues. The CDR3, as DNA: TGTGCCAGCAGCGCGACAACTGGAGGGAACACTGAAGCTTTCTTT. It codes for CASSATTGGNTEAFF.

The chain has TRBV5-4 and TRBJ2-1; maybe TRBD2 (6 bases). The CDR3 sequence is 15 residues long. Trimming shortened V by 2 bases and J by 9 bases, and 18 bases separated the two germline ends. Germline CDR1 is SGHNT and CDR2 is YYREEE (reference sequence). The CDR3 spells CASSFGGNPVGEQFF. The CDR3 DNA follows: TGTGCCAGCAGCTTTGGCGGGAACCCGGTCGGTGAGCAGTTCTTC.

The chain combines TRBV19 with TRBJ2-1, with D possibly matching TRBD2 (5 bases). The CDR3 has 15 amino acids. Germline loops: CDR1 LNHDA, CDR2 SQIVND (reference sequence). V shed 6 bases and J shed 4 bases, with 16 bases lying between them. The CDR3 reads CASSTTGGRYNEQFF. In DNA, the CDR3 is TGTGCCAGTAGCACCACCGGCGGGCGGTACAATGAGCAGTTCTTC.

The rearrangement links TRBV6-2 or TRBV6-3 to TRBJ2-1; 12 bases are shared with TRBD2. From germline, CDR1 is MNHEY and CDR2 SVGEGT. The V and J ends lost 5 bases and 6 bases, in that order; junction bases with no gene match: 5. The CDR3 contains 15 residues. The CDR3 nucleotides are TGTGCCAGCAGTAATCTAGCGGGAGGGGGCAATGAGCAGTTCTTC. It encodes CASSNLAGGGNEQFF.

This clone was counted at least ten times. The chain recombines TRBV7-9 with TRBJ1-1; D not resolved. CDR1 SEHNR and CDR2 FQNEAQ come from the germline V gene (reference sequence). With 7 bases removed from V and 4 bases from J, the gap between germline ends came to 10 bases. The CDR3 runs 12 residues. The CDR3 DNA follows: TGTGCCAGCATCAGGTTAGGCACTGAAGCTTTCTTT. Its translation: CASIRLGTEAFF.

The chain combines TRBV20-1 with TRBJ2-3; no firm D call. The V gene lost 3 bases and the J gene lost 0 bases, with 13 bases spanning the gap. This CDR3 has 15 residues. Germline assignment: CDR1 DFQATT and CDR2 SNEGSKA (reference sequence). The CDR3 region has the DNA TGCAGTGCTAGTGATAGACTTAAAAGCACAGATACGCAGTATTTT. This gives the protein CSASDRLKSTDTQYF.

The chain couples TRBV27 to TRBJ1-6, with unresolved D. V was pared by 3 bases and J by 1 base, with 7 bases between. CDR1 is MNHEY, CDR2 SMNVEV, per germline (reference sequence). This CDR3 has 15 residues. The CDR3 coding sequence is TGTGCCAGCAGTTTCGGGTTTTCCTATAATTCACCCCTCCACTTT. Translating it yields CASSFGFSYNSPLHF.

The chain has TRBV29-1 and TRBJ1-6, with D possibly matching TRBD1 (5 bases). This CDR3 region has 14 residues. V gave up 6 bases and J gave up 9 bases, with 18 bases separating them. From germline, CDR1 is SQVTM and CDR2 ANQGSEA. As DNA, the CDR3 is TGCAGCGTCCGAATTGACAGCGAGCTTTCACCCCTCCACTTT. This encodes CSVRIDSELSPLHF.

The rearrangement joins TRBV9 to TRBJ2-1; the match to TRBD2 covers 10 bases. CDR1 and CDR2 from the germline V gene are SGDLS and YYNGEE. This CDR3 region has 15 residues. Trimming at V came to 2 bases and at J to 10 bases, leaving 9 bases not matched to a gene. The CDR3 loop is CASSVTAGGPKEQFF. In nucleotides, the CDR3 is TGTGCCAGCAGCGTGACAGCGGGAGGGCCAAAAGAGCAGTTCTTC.

This clone was observed once. The V gene is TRBV2, the J gene TRBJ2-5; 14 nucleotides match TRBD2. CDR3 length equals 17 residues. V trimming: 6 bases; J trimming: 3 bases; junction bases outside the gene matches: 9. Germline V gene lookup returns CDR1 SNHLY and CDR2 FYNNEI. CDR3: CASSSGLAGVGEETQYF. The CDR3 region has the DNA TGTGCCAGCAGCTCGGGACTAGCGGGAGTCGGAGAAGAGACCCAGTACTTC.